The TCR beta chain described here comes from a study of blood T cell repertoires in COVID-19. Turning to the study itself: Researchers got acute and convalescent COVID-19 samples from the United States, Italy and Spain. T cells, B-cell-depleted T cells, or PBMCs provided the cDNA or gDNA that served as material.

The protocol was immunoSEQ multiplex PCR, while the TCRdb copy is restricted to in-frame clones and leaves out a portion. The repertoire includes around 300,000 clones, approximately 90% of them detected once, and around 3% sits in the top ten. The ends were cut back, 1 base at V and 4 bases at J, with 8 bases in the middle. The CDR3 length is 13 residues. The germline V gene encodes CDR1 SGHTA and CDR2 FQGNSA. The source is a woman in her 30s with active or convalescent COVID-19. The sample taken for sequencing was peripheral blood. The gene calls are TRBV7-2 and TRBJ2-7; D gene uncertain. The CDR3 bases are TGTGCCAGCAGCTTAGTATCCACATACGAGCAGTACTTC. Translation: CASSLVSTYEQYF.